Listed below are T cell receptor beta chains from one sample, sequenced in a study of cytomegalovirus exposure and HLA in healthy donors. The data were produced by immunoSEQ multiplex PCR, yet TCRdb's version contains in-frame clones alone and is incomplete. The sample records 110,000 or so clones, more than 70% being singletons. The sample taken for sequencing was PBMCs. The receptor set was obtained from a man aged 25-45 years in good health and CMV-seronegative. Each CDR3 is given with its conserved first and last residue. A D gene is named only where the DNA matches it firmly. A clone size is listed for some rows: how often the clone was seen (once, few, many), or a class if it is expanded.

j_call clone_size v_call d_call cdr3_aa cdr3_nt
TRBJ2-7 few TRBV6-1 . CASSQDSSYEQYF TGTGCCAGCAGTCAAGACAGTTCCTACGAGCAGTACTTC
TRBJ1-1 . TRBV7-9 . CASSLDLLSTEAFF TGTGCCAGCAGCTTAGACCTTCTGAGCACTGAAGCTTTCTTT
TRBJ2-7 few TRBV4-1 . CASSKARLEGEQYF TGCGCCAGCAGTAAGGCCCGACTAGAAGGCGAGCAGTACTTC
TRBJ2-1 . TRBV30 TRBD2 CAWTGGGAYNEQFF TGTGCCTGGACGGGCGGGGGGGCCTACAATGAGCAGTTCTTC
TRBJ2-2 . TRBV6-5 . CASSYGAGYAGELFF TGTGCCAGCAGTTATGGGGCTGGTTACGCCGGGGAGCTGTTTTTT
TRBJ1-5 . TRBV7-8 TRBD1 CASSRTGDVNQPQHF TGTGCCAGCAGCCGTACAGGGGACGTCAATCAGCCCCAGCATTTT
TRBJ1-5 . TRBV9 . CASSVAGSNQPQHF TGTGCCAGCAGCGTAGCAGGCAGCAATCAGCCCCAGCATTTT
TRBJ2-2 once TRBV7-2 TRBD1 CASSPARGRNTGELFF TGTGCCAGCAGCCCCGCCAGGGGGCGAAACACCGGGGAGCTGTTTTTT
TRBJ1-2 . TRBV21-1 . CASTYRGGAAHGYTF TGTGCCAGCACCTACCGTGGGGGGGCCGCCCATGGCTACACCTTC
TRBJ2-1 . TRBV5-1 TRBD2 CASSPDSGTRYNEQFF TGCGCCAGCAGCCCGGATAGCGGGACCAGATACAATGAGCAGTTCTTC
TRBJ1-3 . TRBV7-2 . CASSFGSSGNTIYF TGTGCCAGCAGCTTTGGCAGCTCTGGAAACACCATATATTTT
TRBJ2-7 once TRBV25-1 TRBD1 CASGLGQGPYEQYF TGTGCCAGCGGATTGGGACAGGGACCCTACGAGCAGTACTTC
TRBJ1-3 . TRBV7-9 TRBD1 CASRLGQGSSTTIYF TGTGCCAGCAGACTCGGACAGGGAAGCAGTACCACCATATATTTT
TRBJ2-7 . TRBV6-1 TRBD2 CASMGTSGSYEQYF TGTGCCAGCATGGGGACTAGCGGGAGCTACGAGCAGTACTTC
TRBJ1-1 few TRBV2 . CASSEAGLSFF TGTGCCAGCAGTGAGGCTGGACTGTCTTTCTTT
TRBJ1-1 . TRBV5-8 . CASSRAGTEAFF TGTGCCAGCAGCCGTGCGGGGACTGAAGCTTTCTTT
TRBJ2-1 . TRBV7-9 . CASSPLGGQSNEQFF TGTGCCAGCAGCCCCTTGGGGGGGCAAAGTAATGAGCAGTTCTTC
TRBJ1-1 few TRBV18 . CASSPPGKEGTEAFF TGTGCCAGCTCACCGCCGGGAAAGGAGGGCACTGAAGCTTTCTTT
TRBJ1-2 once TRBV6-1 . CASSDWDTSNYGYTF TGTGCCAGCAGTGACTGGGACACTTCTAACTATGGCTACACCTTC
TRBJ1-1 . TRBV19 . CASSTTGNTEAFF TGTGCCAGTAGTACAACAGGGAACACTGAAGCTTTCTTT
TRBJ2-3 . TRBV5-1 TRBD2 CASGPGTSVIEDTQYF TGCGCCAGCGGTCCCGGGACTAGCGTTATTGAAGATACGCAGTATTTT
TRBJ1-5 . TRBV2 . CASSVDGNSNQPQHF TGTGCCAGCAGCGTTGACGGGAATAGCAATCAGCCCCAGCATTTT
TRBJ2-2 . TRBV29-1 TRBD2 CSVEVSGSPGELFF TGCAGCGTTGAAGTTAGCGGGAGTCCCGGGGAGCTGTTTTTT
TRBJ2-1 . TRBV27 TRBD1 CASSPSGQGGDEQFF TGTGCCAGCAGCCCCTCCGGACAGGGTGGAGACGAGCAGTTCTTC
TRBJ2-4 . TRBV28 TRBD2 CASRPSGVKNIQYF TGTGCCAGCAGACCTAGCGGGGTCAAAAACATTCAGTACTTC
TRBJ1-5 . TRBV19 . CASSMGTASSNQPQHF TGTGCCAGTAGTATGGGGACTGCTAGTAGCAATCAGCCCCAGCATTTT
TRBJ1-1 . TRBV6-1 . CASSDGLWDTEAFF TGTGCCAGCAGTGACGGACTATGGGACACTGAAGCTTTCTTT
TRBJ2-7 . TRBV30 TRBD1 CAWNRDRGGEQYF TGTGCCTGGAACCGGGACAGGGGGGGCGAGCAGTACTTC
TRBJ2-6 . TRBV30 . CAWSVTGSGANVLTF TGTGCCTGGAGTGTAACGGGGTCTGGGGCCAACGTCCTGACTTTC
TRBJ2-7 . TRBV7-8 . CASNARENGYYEQYF TGTGCCAGCAACGCCCGGGAGAACGGCTACTACGAGCAGTACTTC
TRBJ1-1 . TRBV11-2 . CASSLVGGAAFF TGTGCCAGCAGCTTAGTTGGGGGGGCAGCTTTCTTT
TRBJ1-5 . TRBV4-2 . CASSQDSGGGNQPQHF TGTGCCAGCAGCCAAGATAGCGGGGGAGGCAATCAGCCCCAGCATTTT
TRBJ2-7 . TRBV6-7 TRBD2 CASSWTSGGRGEQYF TGTGCCAGCAGTTGGACTAGCGGGGGCCGGGGCGAGCAGTACTTC
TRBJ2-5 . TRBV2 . CASSREGDTGTQYF TGTGCCAGCAGCCGAGAGGGAGACACGGGGACCCAGTACTTC
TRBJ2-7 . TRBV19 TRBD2 CASSIGSGTSGAEQYF TGTGCCAGTAGTATCGGTTCCGGGACTAGCGGGGCCGAGCAGTACTTC
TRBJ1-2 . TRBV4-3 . CASSQVHGTVDRYTF TGCGCCAGCAGCCAAGTTCACGGGACGGTCGACAGGTACACCTTC
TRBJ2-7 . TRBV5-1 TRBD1 CASSFSGTAHYEQYF TGCGCCAGCAGCTTCTCCGGGACAGCCCACTACGAGCAGTACTTC
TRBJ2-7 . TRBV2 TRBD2 CASRGGTSRAYEQYF TGTGCCAGCAGGGGAGGGACTAGCCGTGCCTACGAGCAGTACTTC
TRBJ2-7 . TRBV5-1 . CASSLRPPSDTEKSEQYF TGCGCCAGCAGCCTCCGGCCGCCGAGTGACACTGAAAAGAGCGAGCAGTACTTC
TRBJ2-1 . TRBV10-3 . CASSSGKRAQGEQFF TGTGCCAGCAGCTCCGGGAAACGGGCACAGGGTGAGCAGTTCTTC
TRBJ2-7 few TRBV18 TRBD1 CASSRTGSHSYEQYF TGTGCCAGCTCACGGACAGGGTCTCACTCCTACGAGCAGTACTTC
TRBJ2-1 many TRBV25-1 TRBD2 CASSELGSGRTYNEQFF TGTGCCAGCAGTGAATTAGGTAGCGGGAGAACCTACAATGAGCAGTTCTTC
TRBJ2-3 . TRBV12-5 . CASGRGDTQYF TGTGCTAGTGGTCGGGGGGATACGCAGTATTTT
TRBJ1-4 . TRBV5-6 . CASSLFGPGEKLFF TGTGCCAGCAGCTTGTTCGGTCCGGGGGAAAAACTGTTTTTT
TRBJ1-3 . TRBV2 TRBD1 CASSLRQGATGNTIYF TGTGCCAGCAGCCTCAGACAGGGGGCTACTGGAAACACCATATATTTT